The 21 T cell receptor beta chains reported below all come from one sample, sequenced in a study of PD-L1 blockade in urothelial cancer. Generated by immunoSEQ multiplex PCR, the TCRdb table keeps only in-frame clones and is missing some. The data show 40,000 to 45,000 clones, about 90% seen once. The time point is: peripheral blood 6 weeks after treatment start. Here the sequenced sample was PBMCs, taken around atezolizumab (anti-PD-L1) treatment. All receptors come from a man aged 70-80 years with urothelial cancer.

V and J are TRBV6-1 and TRBJ1-3; D perhaps matches TRBD1 (5 bases). The V gene lost 8 bases and the J gene lost 7 bases, with 18 bases spanning the gap. CDR1 MNHNS and CDR2 SASEGT come from the germline V gene. The CDR3 is 14 residues long. The CDR3 DNA follows: TGTGCCAGCGGGGCAGTAGGGGTAGAGAACACCATATATTTT. Encoded protein: CASGAVGVENTIYF.

The chain uses TRBV6-6 and TRBJ2-2; D might be TRBD1 (7 bases). The CDR3 is 15 amino acids. In germline, CDR1 is MNHNY, CDR2 SVGAGI (reference sequence). Deletions cut 5 bases from V and 4 bases from J, with 14 bases between. The CDR3 bases are TGTGCCAGCAGTCCCAGGGGGGTTGGCACCGGGGAGCTGTTTTTT. This translates into CASSPRGVGTGELFF.

The rearrangement links TRBV29-1 to TRBJ2-2; tentative D call: TRBD1 (5 bases). V lost 4 bases to trimming and J lost 4 bases, with 13 bases between them. This CDR3 comprises 14 residues. Looked up from germline, CDR1 is SQVTM and CDR2 is ANQGSEA. CDR3 sequence: CSVVWSGLTGELFF. The CDR3 coding sequence is TGCAGCGTTGTTTGGTCAGGGCTCACCGGGGAGCTGTTTTTT.

The chain is built from TRBV6-1 and TRBJ2-2; 8 bases map to TRBD1. Trimming took 3 bases from V and 8 from J; bases not matched to a gene: 8. Per germline, CDR1 MNHNS and CDR2 SASEGT. CDR3 size: 15 residues. CDR3 nucleotide sequence: TGTGCCAGCAGTGAGTCGCGACAGGGGACGGGGGAGCTGTTTTTT. Translation gives CASSESRQGTGELFF.

This clone was picked up one time. The V call is TRBV28, the J call TRBJ2-7; no reliable D call. The germline gives CDR1 MDHEN, CDR2 SYDVKM. Trimming left V 5 bases short and J 6 bases short, with 14 bases between. This CDR3 region has 13 residues. For the CDR3, the DNA is TGTGCCAGCAGTCCCCCCGTGAGTGCCGAGCAGTACTTC. Protein sequence: CASSPPVSAEQYF. The variable domain in full, with the rest retrieved from reference TRBV28 and TRBJ2-7, is DVKVTQSSRYLVKRTGEKVFLECVQDMDHENMFWYRQDPGLGLRLIYFSYDVKMKEKGDIPEGYSVSREKKERFSLILESASTNQTSMYLCASSPPVSAEQYFGPGTRLTVT.

CDR3 DNA: TGTGCCAGCAGTACAGGGGGCGCCTTCAGTGGCTACACCTTC. Translation: CASSTGGAFSGYTF. The J gene is TRBJ1-2, the V gene TRBV28; 9 bases line up with TRBD1. Germline CDR1 is MDHEN and CDR2 is SYDVKM. V was clipped by 5 bases and J by 7 bases; unmatched bases: 8. This CDR3 contains 14 residues.

This chain uses TRBV7-9 with TRBJ2-1; D is perhaps TRBD1 (6 bases). Deletions cut 6 bases from V and 7 bases from J, with 10 bases between. This CDR3 is 12 amino acids long. Germline V gene lookup returns CDR1 SEHNR and CDR2 FQNEAQ (reference sequence). CDR3 sequence reads: CASRIQGNEQFF. In DNA form, the CDR3 reads TGTGCCAGCAGAATACAGGGAAATGAGCAGTTCTTC.

This rearrangement joins TRBV5-6 to TRBJ1-2, with D possibly TRBD1 on 5 matching bases. This CDR3 spans 18 amino acids. Germline CDR1 SGHDT, CDR2 YYEEEE. The germline V and J ends were trimmed by 3 bases and 4 bases, with 25 bases remaining between them. The CDR3 loop reads CASSSLTETGLLSYGYTF. Here the CDR3 DNA reads TGTGCCAGCAGCTCACTTACTGAAACGGGACTGCTTTCCTATGGCTACACCTTC.

The rearrangement joins TRBV28 to TRBJ2-1; maybe TRBD1 (6 bases). Per germline, CDR1 MDHEN and CDR2 SYDVKM. Trimming took off 6 bases at V and 15 bases at J, with 15 bases between the two ends. This CDR3 has 11 amino acids. The CDR3 DNA reads TGTGCCAGCAGCAGTATGGACAGCTGGTTCTTC. Its translation: CASSSMDSWFF.

This chain links TRBV28 with TRBJ1-1, with 7 bases matching TRBD1. The CDR3 contains 15 residues. V lost 6 bases, J lost 7 bases, and 14 bases stayed unmatched. The germline V gene encodes CDR1 MDHEN and CDR2 SYDVKM. The CDR3 DNA reads TGTGCCAGCAGCCAGAACGGCCTCAGGGGGTTTGAAGCTTTCTTT. Protein sequence: CASSQNGLRGFEAFF. The full variable domain, in which reference TRBV28 and TRBJ1-1 provide the parts outside the CDR3, is DVKVTQSSRYLVKRTGEKVFLECVQDMDHENMFWYRQDPGLGLRLIYFSYDVKMKEKGDIPEGYSVSREKKERFSLILESASTNQTSMYLCASSQNGLRGFEAFFGQGTRLTVV.

The chain joins TRBV28 to TRBJ2-1, with D possibly being TRBD2 (5 bases). Trimming took 8 bases from V and 7 from J, leaving 12 bases between them. This CDR3 spans 12 amino acids. The germline CDR1 and CDR2 sequences are MDHEN and SYDVKM. CDR3 in amino acids: CASSRETNEQFF. The CDR3 region has the DNA TGTGCCAGCTCTAGGGAGACAAATGAGCAGTTCTTC.

The V call is TRBV5-1, the J call TRBJ2-1; TRBD1 matches at 8 bases. V trimming: 5 bases; J trimming: 5 bases; junction bases outside the gene matches: 12. There are 16 residues in the CDR3. Germline V CDR1 and CDR2: SGHRS, YFSETQ. The CDR3 coding sequence is TGCGCCAGCAGGATCCCTAGGACAGGGCAGGACAATGAGCAGTTCTTC. Encoded protein: CASRIPRTGQDNEQFF.

The CDR3 region has the DNA TGTGCCAGCGGCCCAGGGGCCGTCTCTGGGGCCAACGTCCTGACTTTC. This translates into CASGPGAVSGANVLTF. The rearrangement links TRBV2 to TRBJ2-6; D might be TRBD1 (6 bases). Germline assignment: CDR1 SNHLY and CDR2 FYNNEI. The CDR3 is 16 amino acids. V was shortened by 8 bases and J by 0 bases, with 14 bases between the two germline ends.

J is TRBJ2-5 and V is TRBV28, with a weak D call TRBD1 (6 bases). Trimming took off 5 bases at V and 1 base at J, with 20 bases between the two ends. CDR3 length: 17 residues. CDR1 is MDHEN, CDR2 SYDVKM, per germline. CDR3 sequence (DNA): TGTGCCAGCAGTCCCCCCTGGGGGCATGTTCGCCAAGAGACCCAGTACTTC. Its translation is CASSPPWGHVRQETQYF.

This sequence joins TRBV19 and TRBJ2-7, with 14 bases matching TRBD2. The V gene end was trimmed by 5 bases and the J gene end by 6 bases; junction bases not matched to a gene: 6. Germline CDR1 and CDR2: LNHDA and SQIVND (reference sequence). The CDR3 consists of 15 residues. CDR3 nucleotide sequence: TGTGCCAGTAGTTTGGGACTAGCGGGAGACGGCGAGCAGTACTTC. Translation: CASSLGLAGDGEQYF.

J is TRBJ1-1 and V is TRBV11-2; D gene ambiguous. The V gene lost 2 bases and the J gene lost 1 base, with 8 bases spanning the gap. The germline V gene encodes CDR1 SGHAT and CDR2 FQNNGV. The CDR3 covers 14 residues. CDR3 nucleotide sequence: TGTGCCAGCAGCTTATTTTCCAGGAACACTGAAGCTTTCTTT. Encoded protein: CASSLFSRNTEAFF.

The CDR3 spells CAISESRGNQPQHF. CDR3 DNA: TGTGCCATCAGTGAGTCAAGGGGGAATCAGCCCCAGCATTTT. The chain recombines TRBV10-3 with TRBJ1-5; D is possibly TRBD1 (6 bases). V was cut by 0 bases and J by 4 bases, with 7 bases left in between. This CDR3 has 14 residues. Germline CDR1 is ENHRY and CDR2 is SYGVKD.

The chain has TRBV5-1 and TRBJ2-1; TRBD2 agrees at 11 bases. Unmatched junction bases numbered 6, after V lost 1 base and J lost 3 bases. The CDR3 is 17 amino acids. Per germline, CDR1 SGHRS and CDR2 YFSETQ. DNA of the CDR3: TGCGCCAGCAGCTTGTTGGTAGCGGGGGGGGTCTACAATGAGCAGTTCTTC. Translation: CASSLLVAGGVYNEQFF.

The rearrangement joins TRBV7-8 to TRBJ2-3; perhaps TRBD2 as D (6 bases). The V and J ends lost 5 bases and 10 bases respectively, with 19 bases between them. CDR3 length: 14 amino acids. CDR1 and CDR2 from the germline V gene are SGHVS and FQNEAQ. CDR3 DNA sequence: TGTGCCAGCAGCGTCACGCTGCACGGGGGTGCGCAGTATTTT. Residues: CASSVTLHGGAQYF.

The chain combines TRBV5-4 with TRBJ2-1; no firm D call. The CDR3 consists of 13 residues. Trimming stripped 1 base from V and 8 bases from J, with 10 bases between. Germline V gives CDR1 SGHNT, CDR2 YYREEE (reference sequence). The CDR3 region is CASSLSRVYEQFF. As DNA, the CDR3 is TGTGCCAGCAGCTTGTCTAGAGTCTATGAGCAGTTCTTC.

The chain couples TRBV9 to TRBJ2-1; perhaps TRBD2 as D (6 bases). Germline V gives CDR1 SGDLS, CDR2 YYNGEE. The CDR3 is 15 amino acids. V lost 0 bases to trimming and J lost 2 bases, with 9 bases between them. DNA for the CDR3: TGTGCCAGCAGCGTAGTAGCGGAGACCTACAATGAGCAGTTCTTC. The encoded protein is CASSVVAETYNEQFF.